Below are 15 T cell receptor beta chains sequenced from a single sample in a study of T cell repertoires in ileal Crohn's disease. Before sorting, lamina propria lymphocytes were separated from surgical specimens by density gradient. This table comes from immunoSEQ multiplex PCR, and its TCRdb copy is limited to in-frame clones, with some not included. This sample has around 5,300 clones; 88% occur once, and the top ten carry 0.83%. The sample was CD4+ T cells from ileum. The receptors originated from an adult with Crohn's disease. Some clones in this sample may be carry-over from other donors' samples.

This clone has just a few counts. This chain connects TRBV19 to TRBJ2-1, with 7 nucleotides matching TRBD1. Germline V gene lookup returns CDR1 LNHDA and CDR2 SQIVND (reference sequence). This CDR3 region has 16 residues. V dropped 6 bases and J dropped 3; count of bases not matched to a gene: 11. The CDR3: CASRASGTALYNEQFF. CDR3 in DNA: TGTGCCAGTAGGGCGTCGGGGACAGCCCTCTACAATGAGCAGTTCTTC.

J is TRBJ2-7 and V is TRBV7-2; 7 bases are a match to TRBD2. This CDR3 has 14 amino acids. Per germline, CDR1 SGHTA and CDR2 FQGNSA. Unmatched junction bases numbered 5, after V lost 0 bases and J lost 6 bases. CDR3 protein: CASSLAGGSFEQYF. DNA of the CDR3: TGTGCCAGCAGCTTAGCCGGCGGGAGTTTCGAGCAGTACTTC.

In this sample, this clone turned up a few times. The chain links TRBV2 to TRBJ1-2, with 7 bases matching TRBD1. CDR1 and CDR2 (germline): SNHLY, FYNNEI. This CDR3 region has 14 residues. The V gene end was trimmed by 4 bases and the J gene end by 0 bases; junction bases not matched to a gene: 2. The CDR3 DNA sequence: TGTGCCAGCAGTGGGACAGGTGCTAACTATGGCTACACCTTC. Protein sequence: CASSGTGANYGYTF.

The V and J genes are TRBV7-2 and TRBJ2-2, with TRBD2 identical over 7 bases. This CDR3 region has 14 residues. V dropped 3 bases and J dropped 7; count of bases not matched to a gene: 5. Per germline, CDR1 SGHTA and CDR2 FQGNSA. The CDR3 DNA reads TGTGCCAGCAGCTTTCTGGGGGAGGGCGGGGAGCTGTTTTTT. This sequence encodes CASSFLGEGGELFF.

This chain connects TRBV27 to TRBJ2-1; perhaps TRBD1 as D (6 bases). CDR1 and CDR2 from the germline V gene are MNHEY and SMNVEV (reference sequence). V gave up 7 bases and J gave up 8 bases, with 18 bases separating them. This CDR3 is 14 amino acids long. The CDR3 coding sequence is TGTGCCAGCAAAGGGTCGGGACAAGGGTATGAGCAGTTCTTC. Its translation is CASKGSGQGYEQFF.

The gene calls are TRBV7-2 and TRBJ2-7, with D perhaps TRBD2 (6 bases). Trimming took 5 bases from V and 6 from J, leaving 14 bases between them. The germline gives CDR1 SGHTA, CDR2 FQGNSA. The CDR3 has 13 amino acids. CDR3 amino acids: CASSLDGGTEQYF. CDR3 sequence (DNA): TGTGCCAGCAGCCTGGACGGAGGGACCGAGCAGTACTTC.

V is TRBV9 and J is TRBJ1-1, with D perhaps matching TRBD1 (5 bases). The CDR3 is 13 amino acids. CDR1 and CDR2 from the germline V gene are SGDLS and YYNGEE. With 0 bases removed from V and 5 bases from J, the gap between germline ends came to 8 bases. The CDR3 spells CASSVGAGTEAFF. The CDR3 DNA reads TGTGCCAGCAGCGTAGGAGCAGGGACTGAAGCTTTCTTT.

This clone was detected only once. The rearrangement joins TRBV27 to TRBJ1-2, with 7 nucleotides matching TRBD1. Germline V gene data show CDR1 as MNHEY and CDR2 as SMNVEV (reference sequence). V trimming: 11 bases; J trimming: 3 bases; junction bases outside the gene matches: 12. There are 14 residues in the CDR3. The CDR3 DNA reads TGTGCCTGCTTGGACAGGACTTCTGACTATGGCTACACCTTC. Its translation is CACLDRTSDYGYTF.

The V call is TRBV11-2, the J call TRBJ2-3, with 7 bases identical to TRBD2. This CDR3 contains 15 residues. V lost 5 bases, J lost 6 bases, and 11 bases stayed unmatched. CDR1 and CDR2 (germline): SGHAT, FQNNGV. The CDR3 protein is CASSPRAGAGDTQYF. In DNA, the CDR3 is TGTGCCAGCAGCCCGCGGGCGGGAGCAGGGGATACGCAGTATTTT.

The chain recombines TRBV19 with TRBJ2-3; perhaps TRBD2 as D (5 bases). CDR3 length equals 15 residues. Looked up from germline, CDR1 is LNHDA and CDR2 is SQIVND (reference sequence). Trimming took off 5 bases at V and 2 bases at J, with 14 bases between the two ends. For the CDR3, the DNA is TGTGCCAGTAGTGAGACGGGGTTTCTCACAGATACGCAGTATTTT. Encoded protein: CASSETGFLTDTQYF.

V usage is TRBV19 and J usage is TRBJ1-2; TRBD1 matches 8 bases. Trimming removed 7 bases from V and 3 bases from J; junction bases left unmatched: 4. The CDR3 loop spans 13 amino acids. CDR1 and CDR2 from the germline V gene are LNHDA and SQIVND (reference sequence). DNA for the CDR3: TGTGCCAGTACTAAGGACAGGGACTATGGCTACACCTTC. Translated: CASTKDRDYGYTF.

V is TRBV27 and J is TRBJ2-1, with D unclear. Germline loops: CDR1 MNHEY, CDR2 SMNVEV (reference sequence). Trimming took off 6 bases at V and 0 bases at J, with 6 bases between the two ends. The CDR3 covers 13 residues. The CDR3 DNA reads as TGTGCCAGCAGGACTTACTCCTACAATGAGCAGTTCTTC. Translating gives CASRTYSYNEQFF.

The chain links TRBV7-9 to TRBJ2-1; 9 bases line up with TRBD2. Germline lookup yields CDR1 SEHNR and CDR2 FQNEAQ (reference sequence). With 1 base clipped from V and 3 bases from J, the junction kept 1 base outside the gene matches. This CDR3 region has 15 residues. Written as DNA, the CDR3 is TGTGCCAGCAGCTTAGGGACTAGCGACTACAATGAGCAGTTCTTC. Its protein is CASSLGTSDYNEQFF. The complete variable domain, with remaining parts taken from reference TRBV7-9 and TRBJ2-1, reads DTGVSQNPRHKITKRGQNVTFRCDPISEHNRLYWYRQTLGQGPEFLTYFQNEAQLEKSRLLSDRFSAERPKGSFSTLEIQRTEQGDSAMYLCASSLGTSDYNEQFFGPGTRLTVL.

This clone was counted a few times. The V call is TRBV7-3, the J call TRBJ2-6; 7 nucleotides align to TRBD2. V was clipped by 0 bases and J by 4 bases; unmatched bases: 6. Germline V gene data show CDR1 as SGHTA and CDR2 as FQGTGA. The CDR3 covers 17 residues. The CDR3 sequence: CASSLTTGGTGANVLTF. For the CDR3, the DNA is TGTGCCAGCAGCTTAACAACGGGAGGTACCGGGGCCAACGTCCTGACTTTC.

The chain is built from TRBV5-1 and TRBJ2-3; TRBD2 matches 7 bases. The CDR3 has 14 amino acids. CDR1 and CDR2 (germline): SGHRS, YFSETQ. V shed 4 bases, J shed 1 base, and the junction held 3 bases outside the gene matches. CDR3 protein: CASSPAGGTDTQYF. The DNA of the CDR3 is TGCGCCAGCAGCCCTGCGGGGGGCACAGATACGCAGTATTTT.